A selection of T cell receptor beta chains follows, all from one sample in a study of vaccination effects on CD4 cells after COVID-19. Clones were read by immunoSEQ multiplex PCR, and TCRdb kept only the in-frame ones, dropping some. The sample lists around 81,000 clones, under 85% occurring once. These receptors' targets are unknown. This specimen consisted of CD4+ T cells from PBMCs cultured with HCoV-OC43 spike peptides, obtained after COVID-19 vaccination. Source of these receptors: a human donor who received a COVID-19 vaccine. CDR3s leave out the opening cysteine and the closing phenylalanine or tryptophan. Clone size is shown for a subset of rows, as once, few, many or a class of expanded clone.

j_call,clone_size,cdr3_length,v_call,cdr3_aa
TRBJ2-5,-,13,TRBV6-5,ASSYQSGTQETQY
TRBJ2-1,-,10,TRBV6-2/TRBV6-3,ASSYPYNEQF
TRBJ1-5,-,12,TRBV30,AWSLRTGSPPQH
TRBJ2-5,few,13,TRBV19,ASSPDRRYQETQY
TRBJ1-2,once,10,TRBV28,ASTTEYYGYT
TRBJ1-4,once,13,TRBV11-3,ASSRTQATNEKLF
TRBJ1-1,-,12,TRBV19,ASSRDGVNTEAF
TRBJ1-1,-,13,TRBV7-2,ASSLVRGMNTEAF
TRBJ1-4,-,12,TRBV28,ASSLGPNEEKLF
TRBJ2-5,-,10,TRBV12-3/TRBV12-4,ASSLGVQTQY
TRBJ1-1,once,12,TRBV10-2,ASKTGWGGSEAF
TRBJ1-2,once,13,TRBV30,AWSPPRILNYGYT
TRBJ2-1,once,14,TRBV5-8,ASPGLGGRRTDEQF
TRBJ2-3,-,11,TRBV6-4,ASSDSVGFTQY
TRBJ1-1,-,11,TRBV2,ASRGDMNTEAF
TRBJ1-1,-,11,TRBV19,ASRQSWNTEAF
TRBJ2-3,once,17,TRBV11-2,ASSRHQGTSGAGGDTQY
TRBJ2-3,-,15,TRBV30,AWSVSRTSGVSDTQY
TRBJ1-1,-,10,TRBV6-2/TRBV6-3,ASSYQGIEAF
TRBJ2-1,-,14,TRBV5-1,ASSFQGGQGYNEQF
TRBJ1-3,-,11,TRBV6-6,ASSLGPGNTIY
TRBJ1-1,-,13,TRBV28,ASLIPTGSNTEAF
TRBJ2-5,-,14,TRBV6-6,ASSPGTRLPGETQY
TRBJ1-4,-,13,TRBV7-2,ASSSSVGAGEKLF
TRBJ1-1,-,13,TRBV7-2,ASSVGTGQGSEAF
TRBJ2-3,-,12,TRBV30,AWSYRGGTDTQY
TRBJ2-3,-,14,TRBV18,ASSPGLAGVTDTQY
TRBJ2-3,-,11,TRBV7-2,ASSGWGADTQY
TRBJ1-2,-,12,TRBV21-1,ASSSKTLNYGYT
TRBJ2-5,once,14,TRBV5-6,ASSYRDRLLWETQY
TRBJ1-1,-,11,TRBV29-1,SVDQGLNTEAF
TRBJ2-5,once,17,TRBV28,ASSPRFGTSGGAAETQY
TRBJ1-2,-,13,TRBV5-1,ASSSAGTGHFGYT
TRBJ1-1,-,15,TRBV10-3,AIRTGTGGTMNTEAF
TRBJ1-6,-,14,TRBV6-2/TRBV6-3,ASSNTGQGSYSPLH
TRBJ2-1,-,13,TRBV7-3,ASSATGTGGNEQF
TRBJ2-3,-,17,TRBV19,ASSRRRERGRRDTDTQY
TRBJ2-5,-,14,TRBV30,AWSVMNRGRRETQY
TRBJ1-5,-,10,TRBV29-1,SVGQSNQPQH
TRBJ2-5,-,12,TRBV11-2,ASSLSLPEETQY
TRBJ2-1,-,11,TRBV10-2,ASSEWATNEQF
TRBJ1-3,-,11,TRBV6-5,ASSIEGGNTIY
TRBJ1-1,-,11,TRBV5-8,ASSPGGRTEAF
TRBJ2-5,-,9,TRBV29-1,SADKWETQY
TRBJ1-2,-,13,TRBV19,ASSMNDPRNYGYT
TRBJ2-5,-,11,TRBV25-1,ASSKGFQETQY
TRBJ1-1,-,12,TRBV19,ASTNYGGRGEAF
TRBJ1-1,-,10,TRBV6-5,ASRVMRTEAF
TRBJ1-6,medium-sized,12,TRBV18,ASSSTGDRSPLH
TRBJ2-5,once,11,TRBV6-5,ASSFERSETQY
TRBJ1-1,-,12,TRBV6-5,ASSWQGVNTEAF
TRBJ1-1,-,11,TRBV7-9,ASSLEGSTEAF
TRBJ1-2,-,12,TRBV6-5,ASSRQGSNYGYT
TRBJ1-1,-,11,TRBV3-1/TRBV3-2,ASSQAGGTEAF
TRBJ2-2,-,13,TRBV12-5,ASGSPGQNTGELF
TRBJ2-4,-,14,TRBV5-4,ASNSGGADPRNIQY
TRBJ1-5,-,11,TRBV2,ASTQGLNQPQH
TRBJ2-1,-,17,TRBV7-8,ASSHTTSTGLSSYNEQF
TRBJ2-4,-,20,TRBV21-1,ASSKADRWAVSLPLAKNIQY
TRBJ1-6,-,12,TRBV6-6,ASSYRRDNSPLH